The text below deals with one T cell receptor beta chain. V was clipped by 8 bases and J by 7 bases, with 14 bases between them. This CDR3 contains 13 residues. CDR1 is MNHEY and CDR2 is SVGAGI in the germline V gene. The data belong to a study of T cell responses to AZD1222 COVID-19 vaccine. Sequencing used immunoSEQ multiplex PCR; TCRdb keeps in-frame clones, though not all of them. This table has 140,000 to 150,000 clones, about 93% appearing once. This TCR was recovered from an adult in good health. This chain connects TRBV6-5 to TRBJ1-4; D possibly corresponds to TRBD1 (6 bases). Sequencing was performed on peripheral blood, taken on day 0 of AZD1222 vaccination. The CDR3 sequence is CASGSGGSEKLFF. CDR3 sequence (DNA): TGTGCCAGCGGTTCGGGGGGCAGTGAAAAACTGTTTTTT.